This is a list of T cell receptor beta chains from one sample in a study of Ad26.COV2.S vaccination and SARS-CoV-2 variants. The assay was immunoSEQ multiplex PCR, and TCRdb's table has in-frame clones only and misses some. This table holds about 350,000 clones, around nine tenths found once. The sample was peripheral blood, taken in a trial of Ad26.COV2.S vaccine versus placebo. All receptors come from a person between 18 and 60 years old who received the Ad26.COV2.S COVID-19 vaccine or a placebo. Both conserved end residues are part of each CDR3. Fields, in order: V gene, clone size, J gene, D gene, CDR3 protein, CDR3 DNA. D genes are given only for firm matches. Only some rows state a clone size, as once, few, many or a class for expanded clones.

TRBV9	few	TRBJ2-1	TRBD1	CASSVAPTGYNEQFF	TGTGCCAGCAGCGTAGCACCGACAGGGTACAATGAGCAGTTCTTC
TRBV29-1	.	TRBJ2-7	.	CSVEEGSGSLAEQYF	TGCAGCGTTGAGGAGGGAAGCGGGTCCTTGGCGGAGCAGTACTTC
TRBV6-2/TRBV6-3	.	TRBJ2-5	TRBD1	CASSYPGQGPQETQYF	TGTGCCAGCAGTTACCCAGGACAGGGCCCCCAAGAGACCCAGTACTTC
TRBV27	.	TRBJ1-2	TRBD1	CASSKTGGYYGYTF	TGTGCCAGCAGTAAGACAGGGGGCTACTATGGCTACACCTTC
TRBV24-1	few	TRBJ2-7	TRBD1	CATSDFRDRMYF	TGTGCCACCAGTGATTTTAGGGACAGGATGTACTTC
TRBV19	.	TRBJ2-1	TRBD2	CASSPAGVGYNEQFF	TGTGCCAGTAGTCCAGCGGGAGTGGGTTACAATGAGCAGTTCTTC
TRBV7-9	.	TRBJ2-1	TRBD2	CASSSPRGGDNEQFF	TGTGCCAGCAGCTCCCCGAGGGGAGGGGACAATGAGCAGTTCTTC
TRBV19	.	TRBJ1-4	TRBD1	CASSPRGRGKNEKLFF	TGTGCCAGTAGTCCCAGGGGGAGGGGGAAAAATGAAAAACTGTTTTTT
TRBV4-1	.	TRBJ2-5	.	CASSRGASSQETQYF	TGCGCCAGCAGCCGGGGGGCTTCTAGCCAAGAGACCCAGTACTTC
TRBV28	.	TRBJ2-7	.	CASSRPVLGVSYEQYF	TGTGCCAGCAGTCGTCCTGTTTTGGGGGTCTCCTACGAGCAGTACTTC
TRBV7-9	.	TRBJ2-6	.	CASSLWDNSGANVLTF	TGTGCCAGCAGCCTCTGGGACAACTCTGGGGCCAACGTCCTGACTTTC
TRBV18	.	TRBJ2-5	.	CASSPGRKETQYF	TGTGCCAGCTCACCAGGGAGAAAAGAGACCCAGTACTTC
TRBV11-2	.	TRBJ2-2	TRBD2	CASSLAGGTGELFF	TGTGCCAGCAGCTTGGCGGGAGGAACCGGGGAGCTGTTTTTT
TRBV18	.	TRBJ1-2	.	CASSPGPGKNYGYTF	TGTGCCAGCTCACCTGGGCCAGGAAAGAACTATGGCTACACCTTC
TRBV5-1	.	TRBJ2-7	.	CASSLSGGGTYEQYF	TGCGCCAGCAGCTTGTCAGGGGGAGGAACCTACGAGCAGTACTTC
TRBV4-2	.	TRBJ2-7	.	CASSQQMDYEQYF	TGTGCCAGCAGCCAACAGATGGACTACGAGCAGTACTTC
TRBV5-4	.	TRBJ2-3	TRBD2	CASSKGLAGGLSTDTQYF	TGTGCCAGCAGCAAGGGACTAGCGGGGGGGCTTAGCACAGATACGCAGTATTTT
TRBV6-5	few	TRBJ2-5	.	CASRWGAGEETQYF	TGTGCCAGCAGATGGGGGGCGGGGGAAGAGACCCAGTACTTC
TRBV27	.	TRBJ1-6	TRBD1	CASRGQIGSPLHF	TGTGCCAGCAGGGGACAGATTGGTTCACCCCTCCACTTT
TRBV2	.	TRBJ1-2	TRBD1	CASRGLDRGGYTF	TGTGCCAGCAGGGGCCTGGACAGGGGAGGCTACACCTTC
TRBV28	.	TRBJ2-3	.	CASSLALSGKTTDTQYF	TGTGCCAGCAGTTTAGCCCTCAGCGGTAAAACCACAGATACGCAGTATTTT
TRBV27	.	TRBJ1-3	.	CASRPLTGNTIYF	TGTGCCAGCAGACCCCTGACAGGAAACACCATATATTTT
TRBV3-1/TRBV3-2	.	TRBJ1-6	.	CASSRGNSPLHF	TGTGCCAGCAGCCGAGGCAATTCACCCCTCCACTTT
TRBV6-2/TRBV6-3	.	TRBJ1-5	TRBD1	CASSYSGGGGQPQHF	TGTGCCAGCAGTTACTCGGGAGGGGGCGGCCAGCCCCAGCATTTT
TRBV5-1	.	TRBJ1-5	.	CASRRRPDSNQPQHF	TGCGCCAGCAGGCGGAGGCCAGATAGCAATCAGCCCCAGCATTTT
TRBV5-5	.	TRBJ1-1	TRBD1	CASSSLLTGKAFF	TGTGCCAGCAGCTCACTTTTGACAGGGAAAGCTTTCTTT